Given below is one TCR beta chain in context. TCRdb's table, derived via immunoSEQ multiplex PCR, lists solely in-frame clones and lacks some. The sample has around 41,000 clones; 90% are singletons. The sample belongs to a study of brain T cells in children with intractable seizures. Sequencing was limited to surgery cases with top T cell transcript signatures in brain tissue. Germline-derived CDR1 and CDR2 are LGHNA and YNFKEQ. Between the trimmed V and J ends, which lost 0 bases and 6 bases, there was a span of 18 bases. This CDR3 has 17 residues. The chain uses TRBV4-2 and TRBJ2-1; possibly TRBD2 for D (6 bases). The source of this sequence is a girl aged 2 to 9 with tuberous sclerosis and intractable seizures. The sequencing used peripheral blood, collected at surgery. The chain's CDR3 is CASSQDPAGGASNEQFF. The CDR3 coding sequence is TGTGCCAGCAGCCAAGATCCAGCCGGGGGAGCCTCCAATGAGCAGTTCTTC.